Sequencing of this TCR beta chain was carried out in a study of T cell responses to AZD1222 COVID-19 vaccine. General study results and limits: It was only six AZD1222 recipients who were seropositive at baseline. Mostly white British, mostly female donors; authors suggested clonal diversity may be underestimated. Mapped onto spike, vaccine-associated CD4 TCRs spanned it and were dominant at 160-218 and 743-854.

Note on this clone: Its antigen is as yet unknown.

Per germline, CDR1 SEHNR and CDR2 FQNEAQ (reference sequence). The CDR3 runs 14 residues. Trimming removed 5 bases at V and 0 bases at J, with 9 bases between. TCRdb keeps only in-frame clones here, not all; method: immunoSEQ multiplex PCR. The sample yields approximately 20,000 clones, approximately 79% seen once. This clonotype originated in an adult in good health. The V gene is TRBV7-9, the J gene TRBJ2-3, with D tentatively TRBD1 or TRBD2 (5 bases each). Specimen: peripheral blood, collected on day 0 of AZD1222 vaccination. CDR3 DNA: TGTGCCAGCAGCGAATGGGACAGCACAGATACGCAGTATTTT. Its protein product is CASSEWDSTDTQYF.